This TCR beta chain was recorded in a study of T cells in Graves' hyperthyroidism and ophthalmopathy. Study overall: Before treatment of any kind, peripheral blood was taken at initial diagnosis. The study, taken as a whole, reports: The model forecast ophthalmopathy, anticipating it by a median about six months before onset. A model built on 13 V-J features separated ophthalmopathy from stable hyperthyroidism.

The CDR3 has 13 amino acids. V gave up 3 bases and J gave up 5 bases, with 10 bases separating them. Per the germline V gene, CDR1 is SEHNR and CDR2 is FQNEAQ (reference sequence). PBMCs came from around 9.7 ml fresh peripheral blood. What was amplified from RNA transcripts were TCR beta CDR3 regions. HTBI primers were employed in a first-round RT-PCR of the TCR CDR3. TCRdb re-called the multiplex PCR reads with MiXCR, one entry per CDR3 protein. The data contain around 690,000 distinct CDR3 sequences, 20% of them singletons. As for this clonotype: Its antigen is not known.

The receptor was derived from a man aged 25 to 45 with Graves' ophthalmopathy. The gene calls are TRBV7-9 and TRBJ2-5; a possible D gene is TRBD1 (5 bases). Sequenced: blood. The CDR3 spells CASSLDIPETQYF. DNA of the CDR3: TGTGCCAGCAGCTTGGACATTCCGGAGACCCAGTACTTC. Based on the CDR3 plus reference TRBV7-9 and TRBJ2-5, the full variable domain is DTGVSQNPRHKITKRGQNVTFRCDPISEHNRLYWYRQTLGQGPEFLTYFQNEAQLEKSRLLSDRFSAERPKGSFSTLEIQRTEQGDSAMYLCASSLDIPETQYFGPGTRLLVL.